This T cell receptor beta chain derives from a study of blood T cell repertoires in COVID-19. At the level of the study: COVID-19 samples, acute and convalescent, were from the United States, Italy and Spain. PBMCs, B-cell-depleted T cells, or T cells were the source of the cDNA or gDNA that made up the material.

Source study methods: Estimation of nucleated cell counts relied on the amplification of reference gene primers. This table comes from immunoSEQ multiplex PCR, and its TCRdb copy is limited to in-frame clones, with some not included. V and J calls plus clone size are reproduced from that table; the DNA served to infer D and trimming. The repertoire holds a few hundred thousand clones, 88% seen once, with approximately 1.8% in the top ten. Participants were aged roughly 18 to 89 years, lived in about two dozen US areas, and enrolled virtually. The CDR3 runs 16 residues. The V gene's germline CDR1 is MGHRA and CDR2 YSYEKL. J gave up 3 bases and V 1 base, and 6 bases lay outside the gene matches.

The material sequenced was PBMCs or T cells enriched from blood (not recorded which). The receptor's source is a woman between 35 and 50 years old who had recovered from COVID-19. The chain carries TRBV4-1 and TRBJ2-7; 10 positions agree with TRBD1. The CDR3 coding sequence is TGCGCCAGCAGCCAAGTCCCGACAGGGGGCTACTACGAGCAGTACTTC. This gives the protein CASSQVPTGGYYEQYF.